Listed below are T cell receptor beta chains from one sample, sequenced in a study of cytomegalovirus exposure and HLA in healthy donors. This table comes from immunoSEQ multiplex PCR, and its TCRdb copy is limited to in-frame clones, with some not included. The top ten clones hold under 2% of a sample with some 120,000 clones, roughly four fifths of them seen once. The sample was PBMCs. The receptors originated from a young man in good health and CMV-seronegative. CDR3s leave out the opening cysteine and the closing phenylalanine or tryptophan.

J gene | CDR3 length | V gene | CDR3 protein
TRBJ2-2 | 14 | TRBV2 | ASTRTGARETGELF
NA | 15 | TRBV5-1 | ASSAMPGTRNSYEQY
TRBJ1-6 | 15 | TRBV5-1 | ASSRQASGSYNSPLH
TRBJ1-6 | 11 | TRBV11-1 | ASGGDYNSPLH
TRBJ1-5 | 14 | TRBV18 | ASSRQGRMSNQPQH
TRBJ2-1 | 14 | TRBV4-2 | ASSLRGGASNNEQF
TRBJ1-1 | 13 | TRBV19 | ASSPRQQPDTEAF
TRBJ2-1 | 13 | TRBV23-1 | ASTTSGGENNEQF
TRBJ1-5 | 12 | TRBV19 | ASSIGGWDQPQH
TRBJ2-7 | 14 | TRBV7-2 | ASSSGTSGASYEQY
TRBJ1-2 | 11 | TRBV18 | ASSPGTGNGYT
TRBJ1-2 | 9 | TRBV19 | ASSTFYGYT
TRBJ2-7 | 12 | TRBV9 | ASSGGASGYEQY
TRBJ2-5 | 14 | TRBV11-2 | ASSITGGRGQETQY
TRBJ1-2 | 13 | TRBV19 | ASITSSRTQYGYT
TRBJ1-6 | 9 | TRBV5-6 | ASSRQGPLH
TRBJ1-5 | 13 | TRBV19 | ASSIGGTGYQPQH
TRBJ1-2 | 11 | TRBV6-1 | ASSPRGVGGYT
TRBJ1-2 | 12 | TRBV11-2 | ASSFAGTGNGYT